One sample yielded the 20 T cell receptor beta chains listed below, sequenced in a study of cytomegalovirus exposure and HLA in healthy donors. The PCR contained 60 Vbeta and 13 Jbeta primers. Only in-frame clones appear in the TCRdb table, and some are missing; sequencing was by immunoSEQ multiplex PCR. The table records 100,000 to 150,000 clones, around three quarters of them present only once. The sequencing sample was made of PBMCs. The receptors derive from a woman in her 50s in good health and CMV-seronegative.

CDR3 sequence: CASSPDTEAFF. The DNA for the CDR3 is TGTGCCAGCAGCCCGGACACTGAAGCTTTCTTT. The rearrangement uses TRBV7-9 and TRBJ1-1; D is uncertain. CDR1 SEHNR and CDR2 FQNEAQ come from the germline V gene (reference sequence). V was pared by 5 bases and J by 3 bases, with 4 bases between. This CDR3 region has 11 residues.

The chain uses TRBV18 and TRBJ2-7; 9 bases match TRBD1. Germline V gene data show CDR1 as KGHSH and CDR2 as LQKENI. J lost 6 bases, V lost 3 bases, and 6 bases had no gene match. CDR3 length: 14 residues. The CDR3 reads CASSPSGQGTEQYF. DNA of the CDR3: TGTGCCAGCTCACCTTCGGGACAGGGCACCGAGCAGTACTTC.

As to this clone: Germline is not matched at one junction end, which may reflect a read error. Written as DNA, the CDR3 is TGTGCCAGCAGTGCCTCGGGACAGGGGGCCCGTATCTTC. It specifies CASSASGQGARIF. The rearrangement joins TRBV6-4 to TRBJ1-2; 12 bases agree with TRBD1. The CDR3 has 13 amino acids. In germline, CDR1 is MRHNA, CDR2 SNTAGT.

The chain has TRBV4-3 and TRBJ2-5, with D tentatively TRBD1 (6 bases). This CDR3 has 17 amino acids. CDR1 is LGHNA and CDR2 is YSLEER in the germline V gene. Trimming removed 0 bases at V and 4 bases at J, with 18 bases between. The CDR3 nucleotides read TGCGCCAGCAGCCAAGACGGTGGGGGTGGGGGCAGAGAGACCCAGTACTTC. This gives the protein CASSQDGGGGGRETQYF.

The DNA for the CDR3 is TGTGCCAGCAGTTTATTGGTCGGGGGGCGTGGGAACACTGAAGCTTTCTTT. This gives the protein CASSLLVGGRGNTEAFF. The rearrangement links TRBV28 to TRBJ1-1, with TRBD1 as a possible D gene (6 bases). The CDR3 is 17 residues long. V was shortened by 1 base and J by 1 base, with 16 bases between the two germline ends. Germline values: CDR1 MDHEN, CDR2 SYDVKM. The full variable domain, completed using reference TRBV28 and TRBJ1-1, is DVKVTQSSRYLVKRTGEKVFLECVQDMDHENMFWYRQDPGLGLRLIYFSYDVKMKEKGDIPEGYSVSREKKERFSLILESASTNQTSMYLCASSLLVGGRGNTEAFFGQGTRLTVV.

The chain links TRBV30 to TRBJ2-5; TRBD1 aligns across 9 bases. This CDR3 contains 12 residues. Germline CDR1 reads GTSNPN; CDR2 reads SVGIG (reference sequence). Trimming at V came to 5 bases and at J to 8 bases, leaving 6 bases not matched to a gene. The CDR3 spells CAWGTGGATQYF. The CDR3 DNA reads TGTGCCTGGGGAACAGGGGGCGCTACCCAGTACTTC.

The CDR3 nucleotides read TGTGCCAGCAGTTTAGGACAGGGAGTAAATGGCTACACCTTC. Amino acid sequence: CASSLGQGVNGYTF. The chain has TRBV6-5 and TRBJ1-2; TRBD1 matches 8 bases. Looked up from germline, CDR1 is MNHEY and CDR2 is SVGAGI. The CDR3 has 14 residues. Losses at the gene ends were 4 bases for V and 6 bases for J; bases not matched to a gene: 7.

This CDR3 reads CASSQAQEGPQRLNTEAFF. The CDR3 nucleotides read TGTGCCAGCAGCCAGGCCCAGGAGGGACCGCAAAGATTGAACACTGAAGCTTTCTTT. This chain uses TRBV14 with TRBJ1-1; possibly TRBD1 for D (5 bases). Germline V lookup: CDR1 SGHDN, CDR2 FVKESK. The CDR3 length is 19 residues. V shed 3 bases and J shed 0 bases, with 23 bases lying between them.

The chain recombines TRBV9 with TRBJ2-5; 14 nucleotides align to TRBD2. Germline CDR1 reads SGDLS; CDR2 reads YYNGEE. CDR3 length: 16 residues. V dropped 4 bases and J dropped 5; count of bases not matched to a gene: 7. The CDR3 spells CASSTRLAGGFETQYF. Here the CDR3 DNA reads TGTGCCAGCAGCACCCGACTAGCGGGAGGGTTCGAGACCCAGTACTTC. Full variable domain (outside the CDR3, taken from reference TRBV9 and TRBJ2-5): DSGVTQTPKHLITATGQRVTLRCSPRSGDLSVYWYQQSLDQGLQFLIQYYNGEERAKGNILERFSAQQFPDLHSELNLSSLELGDSALYFCASSTRLAGGFETQYFGPGTRLLVL.

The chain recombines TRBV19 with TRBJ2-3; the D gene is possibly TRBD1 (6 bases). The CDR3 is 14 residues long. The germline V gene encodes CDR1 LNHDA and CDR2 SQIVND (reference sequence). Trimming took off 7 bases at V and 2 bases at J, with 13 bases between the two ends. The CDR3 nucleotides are TGTGCCAGTACCCTAGGGGGAAACACAGATACGCAGTATTTT. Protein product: CASTLGGNTDTQYF.

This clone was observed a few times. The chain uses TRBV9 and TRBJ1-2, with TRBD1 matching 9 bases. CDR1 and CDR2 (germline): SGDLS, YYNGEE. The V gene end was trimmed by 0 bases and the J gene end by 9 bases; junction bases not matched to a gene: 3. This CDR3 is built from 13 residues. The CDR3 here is CASSVVTGGSYTF. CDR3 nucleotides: TGTGCCAGCAGCGTAGTGACAGGGGGTAGCTACACCTTC.

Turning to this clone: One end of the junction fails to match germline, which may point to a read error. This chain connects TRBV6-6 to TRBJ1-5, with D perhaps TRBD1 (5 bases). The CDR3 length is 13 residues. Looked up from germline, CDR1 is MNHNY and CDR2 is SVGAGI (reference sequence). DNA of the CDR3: TGTGCCAGCACCCTTTTCGGGGGTCAGCCCCAGAATTTT. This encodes CASTLFGGQPQNF.

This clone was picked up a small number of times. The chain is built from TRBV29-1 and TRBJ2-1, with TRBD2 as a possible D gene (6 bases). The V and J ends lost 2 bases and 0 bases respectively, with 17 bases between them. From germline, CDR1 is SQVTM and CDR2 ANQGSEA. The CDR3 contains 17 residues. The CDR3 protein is CSVERFGGRDSYNEQFF. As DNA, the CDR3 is TGCAGCGTTGAAAGATTTGGCGGGCGGGACTCCTACAATGAGCAGTTCTTC.

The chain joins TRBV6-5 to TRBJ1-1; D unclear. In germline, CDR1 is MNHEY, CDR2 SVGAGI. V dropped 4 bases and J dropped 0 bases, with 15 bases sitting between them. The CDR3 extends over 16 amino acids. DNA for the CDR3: TGTGCCAGCAGTTCTCCTAGCCCACCCATGAACACTGAAGCTTTCTTT. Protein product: CASSSPSPPMNTEAFF.

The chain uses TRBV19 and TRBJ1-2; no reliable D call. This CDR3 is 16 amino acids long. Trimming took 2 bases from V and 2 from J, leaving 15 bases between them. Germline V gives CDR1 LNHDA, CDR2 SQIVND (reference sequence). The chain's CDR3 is CASSISTLQANYGYTF. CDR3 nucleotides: TGTGCCAGTAGTATATCCACCCTTCAGGCGAACTATGGCTACACCTTC.

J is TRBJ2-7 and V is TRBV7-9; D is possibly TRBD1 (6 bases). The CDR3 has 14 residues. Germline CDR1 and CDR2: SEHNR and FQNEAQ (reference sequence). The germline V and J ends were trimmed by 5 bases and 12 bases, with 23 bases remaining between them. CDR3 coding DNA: TGTGCCAGCAGCCGCCTACCCTTACAGGGAGCGTTGTACTTC. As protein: CASSRLPLQGALYF.

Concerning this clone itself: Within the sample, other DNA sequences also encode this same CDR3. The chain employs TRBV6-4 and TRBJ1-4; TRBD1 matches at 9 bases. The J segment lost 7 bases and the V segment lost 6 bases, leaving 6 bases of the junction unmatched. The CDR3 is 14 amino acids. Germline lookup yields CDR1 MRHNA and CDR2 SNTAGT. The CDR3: CASSEGTGSEKLFF. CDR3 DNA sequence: TGTGCCAGCAGCGAAGGGACAGGGAGTGAAAAACTGTTTTTT.

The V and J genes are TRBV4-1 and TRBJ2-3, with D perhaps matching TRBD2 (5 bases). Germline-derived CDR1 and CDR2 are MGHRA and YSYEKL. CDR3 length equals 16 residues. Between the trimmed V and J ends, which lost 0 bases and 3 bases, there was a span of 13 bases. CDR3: CASSQDRLAWTDTQYF. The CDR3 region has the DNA TGCGCCAGCAGCCAAGATCGGCTAGCCTGGACAGATACGCAGTATTTT.

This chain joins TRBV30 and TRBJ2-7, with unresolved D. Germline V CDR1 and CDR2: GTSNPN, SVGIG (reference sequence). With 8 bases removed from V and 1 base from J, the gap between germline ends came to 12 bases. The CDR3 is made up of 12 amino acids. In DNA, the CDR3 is TGTGCCCGTTTCGAAGCGTCCTACGAGCAGTACGTC. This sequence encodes CARFEASYEQYV.

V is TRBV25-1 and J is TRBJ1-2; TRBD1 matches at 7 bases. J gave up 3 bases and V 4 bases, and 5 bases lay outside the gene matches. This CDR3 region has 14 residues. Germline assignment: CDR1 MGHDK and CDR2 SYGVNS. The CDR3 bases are TGTGCCAGCAGTGGGTGGGACAGATACTATGGCTACACCTTC. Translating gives CASSGWDRYYGYTF.